This TCR beta chain was captured in a study of shared clonotypes between healthy human individuals. Across the study: The study used three CD4 naive, three CD4 memory, two CD8 naive and one CD8 memory plate per donor. The study's findings and limits: Although depth was large, rarefaction showed that sequencing of the sorted subsets was incomplete.

The assay was immunoSEQ multiplex PCR, and TCRdb's table has in-frame clones only and misses some. The table has 2,500,000 or so clones, 80% to 95% seen once. Trimming took 3 bases from V and 1 from J, leaving 12 bases between them. CDR1 KGHSH and CDR2 LQKENI come from the germline V gene. This CDR3 spans 15 amino acids. Those who donated were healthy HIV-negative adults, with no recent acute infections or vaccinations reported. About this clone: Its antigen is unidentified.

Sequences were obtained from naive CD4+ T cells from PBMCs. Described subset: CD45RA+ positively selected. The TCR originated in a man aged 18 to 30 in good health. Some clones in this sample may be carry-over from other donors' samples. This chain uses TRBV18 with TRBJ1-2, with D maybe TRBD1 (5 bases). CDR3: CASSPETVNNYGYTF. The CDR3 DNA reads TGTGCCAGCTCACCCGAGACAGTGAATAACTATGGCTACACCTTC.